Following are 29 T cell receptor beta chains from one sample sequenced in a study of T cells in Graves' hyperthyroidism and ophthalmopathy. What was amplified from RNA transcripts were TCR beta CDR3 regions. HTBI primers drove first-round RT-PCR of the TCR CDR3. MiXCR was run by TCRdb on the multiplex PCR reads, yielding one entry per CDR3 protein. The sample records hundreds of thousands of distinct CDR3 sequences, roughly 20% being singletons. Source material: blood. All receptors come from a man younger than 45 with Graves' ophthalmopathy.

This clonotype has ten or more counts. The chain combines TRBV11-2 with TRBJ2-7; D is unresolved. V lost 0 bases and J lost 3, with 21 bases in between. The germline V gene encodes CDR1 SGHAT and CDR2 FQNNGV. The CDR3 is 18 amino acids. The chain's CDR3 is CASSLEGYLSSDDYEQYF. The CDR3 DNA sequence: TGTGCCAGCAGCTTAGAAGGGTATTTGTCCTCAGACGACTACGAGCAGTACTTC. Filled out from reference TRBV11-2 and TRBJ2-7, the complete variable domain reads EAGVAQSPRYKIIEKRQSVAFWCNPISGHATLYWYQQILGQGPKLLIQFQNNGVVDDSQLPKDRFSAERLKGVDSTLKIQPAKLEDSAVYLCASSLEGYLSSDDYEQYFGPGTRLTVT.

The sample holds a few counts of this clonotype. CDR3 nucleotide sequence: TGTGCCAGCAGCTTGGAGTTACTGTTCTACAATGAGCAGTTCTTC. This codes for CASSLELLFYNEQFF. The J gene is TRBJ2-1, the V gene TRBV5-4; no clear D. Germline V CDR1 and CDR2: SGHNT, YYREEE (reference sequence). Deletions cut 0 bases from V and 3 bases from J, with 10 bases between. The CDR3 loop spans 15 amino acids. Looking up the rest from reference TRBV5-4 and TRBJ2-1 gives the full variable domain: ETGVTQSPTHLIKTRGQQVTLRCSSQSGHNTVSWYQQALGQGPQFIFQYYREEENGRGNFPPRFSGLQFPNYSSELNVNALELDDSALYLCASSLELLFYNEQFFGPGTRLTVL.

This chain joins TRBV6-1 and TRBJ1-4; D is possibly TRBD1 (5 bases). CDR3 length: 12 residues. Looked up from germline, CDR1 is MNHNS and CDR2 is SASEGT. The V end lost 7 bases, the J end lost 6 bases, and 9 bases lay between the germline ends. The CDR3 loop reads CASKRGDEKLFF. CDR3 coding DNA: TGTGCCAGCAAAAGAGGGGATGAAAAACTGTTTTTT.

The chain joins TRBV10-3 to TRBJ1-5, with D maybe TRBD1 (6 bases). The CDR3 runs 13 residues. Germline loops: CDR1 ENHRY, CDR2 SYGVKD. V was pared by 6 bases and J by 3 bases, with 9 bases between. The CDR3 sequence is CAIRRQANQPQHF. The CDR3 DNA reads TGTGCCATCAGGCGACAGGCCAATCAGCCCCAGCATTTT.

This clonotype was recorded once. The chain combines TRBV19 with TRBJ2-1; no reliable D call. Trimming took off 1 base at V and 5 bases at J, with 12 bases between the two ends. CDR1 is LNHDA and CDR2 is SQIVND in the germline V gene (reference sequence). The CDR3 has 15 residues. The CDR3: CASSIGGSPNNEQFF. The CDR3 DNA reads TGTGCCAGTAGTATAGGAGGCAGCCCCAACAATGAGCAGTTCTTC.

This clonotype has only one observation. DNA of the CDR3: TGCGCCAGCAGCTTGGCCGGGAGCGGGGGCCTCCCCTTCTACGAGCAGTACTTC. Its translation: CASSLAGSGGLPFYEQYF. V gene TRBV5-1 combines with J gene TRBJ2-7; 8 positions agree with TRBD2. This CDR3 is built from 18 residues. The V segment lost 0 bases and the J segment 3 bases; nucleotides outside the gene matches: 14. Per the germline V gene, CDR1 is SGHRS and CDR2 is YFSETQ.

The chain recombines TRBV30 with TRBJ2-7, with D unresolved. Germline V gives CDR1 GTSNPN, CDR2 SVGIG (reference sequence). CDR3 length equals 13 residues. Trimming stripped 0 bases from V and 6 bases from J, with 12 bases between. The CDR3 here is CAWSVLGPTEQYF. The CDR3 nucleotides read TGTGCCTGGAGTGTTTTAGGGCCCACCGAGCAGTACTTC.

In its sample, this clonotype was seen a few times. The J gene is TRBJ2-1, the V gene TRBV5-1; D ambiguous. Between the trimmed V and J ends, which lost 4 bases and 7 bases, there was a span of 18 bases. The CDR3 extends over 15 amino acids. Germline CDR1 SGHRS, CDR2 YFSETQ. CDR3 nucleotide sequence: TGCGCCAGCAGCCTGCTCGCCCGGAGCTCGAATGAGCAGTTCTTC. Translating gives CASSLLARSSNEQFF.

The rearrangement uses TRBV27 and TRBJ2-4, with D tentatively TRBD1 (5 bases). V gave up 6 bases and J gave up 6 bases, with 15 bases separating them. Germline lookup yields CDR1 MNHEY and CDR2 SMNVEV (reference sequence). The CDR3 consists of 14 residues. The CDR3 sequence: CASSDGSGANIQYF. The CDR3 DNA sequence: TGTGCCAGCAGCGACGGCAGTGGGGCAAACATTCAGTACTTC.

CDR3 in amino acids: CSARERTSSYNEQFF. The DNA for the CDR3 is TGCAGTGCTAGAGAACGGACTAGCTCCTACAATGAGCAGTTCTTC. This chain uses TRBV20-1 with TRBJ2-1, with 7 bases fitting TRBD2. J lost 0 bases, V lost 0 bases, and 2 bases had no gene match. The germline V gene has CDR1 DFQATT and CDR2 SNEGSKA (reference sequence). The CDR3 spans 15 residues.

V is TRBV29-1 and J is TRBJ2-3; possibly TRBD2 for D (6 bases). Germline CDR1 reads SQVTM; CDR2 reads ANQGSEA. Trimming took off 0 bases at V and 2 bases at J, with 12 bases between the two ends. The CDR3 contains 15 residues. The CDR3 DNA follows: TGCAGCGTTGAAGATCTCGGCGGGAACACAGATACGCAGTATTTT. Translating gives CSVEDLGGNTDTQYF.

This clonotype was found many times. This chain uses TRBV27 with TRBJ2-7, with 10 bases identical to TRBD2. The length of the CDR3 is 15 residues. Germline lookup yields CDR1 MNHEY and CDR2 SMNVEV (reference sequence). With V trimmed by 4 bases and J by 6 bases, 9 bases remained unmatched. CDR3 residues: CASSSLAGETGEQYF. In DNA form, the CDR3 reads TGTGCCAGCAGTTCCCTAGCGGGAGAGACAGGCGAGCAGTACTTC.

The CDR3 nucleotides read TGTGCCAGCAGCCTGACTAGCGAGAGATGGGGTCAGGTTGAGCAGTTCTTC. This translates into CASSLTSERWGQVEQFF. The chain links TRBV16 to TRBJ2-1; 8 bases map to TRBD2. Losses at the gene ends were 4 bases for V and 9 bases for J; bases not matched to a gene: 17. Germline lookup yields CDR1 KGHSY and CDR2 FQNENV. This CDR3 is 17 amino acids long.

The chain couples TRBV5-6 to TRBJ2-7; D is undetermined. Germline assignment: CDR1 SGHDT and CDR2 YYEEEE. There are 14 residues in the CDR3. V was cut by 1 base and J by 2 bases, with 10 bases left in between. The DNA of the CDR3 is TGTGCCAGCAGCTTGCGGTGGTCCCCCTACGAGCAGTACTTC. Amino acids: CASSLRWSPYEQYF.

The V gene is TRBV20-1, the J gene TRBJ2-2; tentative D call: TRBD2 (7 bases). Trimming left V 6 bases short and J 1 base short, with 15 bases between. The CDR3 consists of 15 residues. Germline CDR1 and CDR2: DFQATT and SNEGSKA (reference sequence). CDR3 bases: TGCAGTGCCAAGGGGGGGGGCCTGAACACCGGGGAGCTGTTTTTT. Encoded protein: CSAKGGGLNTGELFF.

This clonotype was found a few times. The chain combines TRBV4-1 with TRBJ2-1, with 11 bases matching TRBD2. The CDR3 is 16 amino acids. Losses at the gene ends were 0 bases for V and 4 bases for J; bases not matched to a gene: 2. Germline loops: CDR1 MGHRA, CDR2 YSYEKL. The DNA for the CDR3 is TGCGCCAGCAGCCAAGAGGCTAGCGGGAGGTACAATGAGCAGTTCTTC. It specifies CASSQEASGRYNEQFF.

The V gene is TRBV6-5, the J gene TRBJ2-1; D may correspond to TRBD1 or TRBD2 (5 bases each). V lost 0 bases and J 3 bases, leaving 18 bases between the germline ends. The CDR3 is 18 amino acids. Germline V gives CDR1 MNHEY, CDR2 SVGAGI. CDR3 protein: CASSYSRRSGDLYNEQFF. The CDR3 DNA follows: TGTGCCAGCAGTTACTCGAGGAGATCCGGGGACCTCTACAATGAGCAGTTCTTC.

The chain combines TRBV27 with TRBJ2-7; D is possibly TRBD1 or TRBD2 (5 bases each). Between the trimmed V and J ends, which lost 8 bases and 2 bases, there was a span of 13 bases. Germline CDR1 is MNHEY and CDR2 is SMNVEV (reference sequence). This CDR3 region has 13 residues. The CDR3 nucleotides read TGTGCCAGCGCCCCGGGACCGGCCTACGAGCAGTACTTC. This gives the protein CASAPGPAYEQYF.

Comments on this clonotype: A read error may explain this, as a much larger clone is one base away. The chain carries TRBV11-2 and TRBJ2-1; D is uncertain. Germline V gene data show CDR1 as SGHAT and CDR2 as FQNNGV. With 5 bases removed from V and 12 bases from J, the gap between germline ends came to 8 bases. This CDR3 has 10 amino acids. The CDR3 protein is CASSQRSQFF. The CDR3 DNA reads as TGTGCCAGCAGCCAGAGGTCGCAGTTCTTC.

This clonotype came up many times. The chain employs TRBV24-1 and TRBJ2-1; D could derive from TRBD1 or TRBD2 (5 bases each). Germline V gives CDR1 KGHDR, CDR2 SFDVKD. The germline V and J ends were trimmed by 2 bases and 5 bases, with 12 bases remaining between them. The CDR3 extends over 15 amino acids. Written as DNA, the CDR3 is TGTGCCACCAGTGATTCCGGGACCCCTAACAATGAGCAGTTCTTC. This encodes CATSDSGTPNNEQFF.

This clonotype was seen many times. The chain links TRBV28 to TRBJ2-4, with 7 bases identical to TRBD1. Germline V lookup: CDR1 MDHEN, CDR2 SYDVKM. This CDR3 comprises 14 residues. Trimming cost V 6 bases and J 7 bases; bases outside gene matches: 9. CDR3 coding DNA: TGTGCCAGCAGACCCGCGCCGGGACAGAACATTCAGTACTTC. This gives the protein CASRPAPGQNIQYF.

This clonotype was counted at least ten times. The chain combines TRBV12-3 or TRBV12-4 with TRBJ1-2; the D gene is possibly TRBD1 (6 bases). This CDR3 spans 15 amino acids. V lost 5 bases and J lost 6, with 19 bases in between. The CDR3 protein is CASSTADSRRDGYTF. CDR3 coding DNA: TGTGCCAGCAGTACCGCGGACAGTCGAAGGGATGGCTACACCTTC.

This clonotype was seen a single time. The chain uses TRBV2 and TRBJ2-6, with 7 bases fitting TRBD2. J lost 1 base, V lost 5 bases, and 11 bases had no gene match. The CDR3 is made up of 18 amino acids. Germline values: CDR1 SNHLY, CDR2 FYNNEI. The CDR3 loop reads CASSLRGLRNSGANVLTF. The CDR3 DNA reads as TGTGCCAGCAGTTTAAGGGGACTAAGGAATTCTGGGGCCAACGTCCTGACTTTC.

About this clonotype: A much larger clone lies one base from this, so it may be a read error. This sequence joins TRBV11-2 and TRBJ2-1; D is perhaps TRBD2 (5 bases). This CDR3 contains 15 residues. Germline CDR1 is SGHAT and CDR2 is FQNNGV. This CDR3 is CASSSSPATRNVQFF. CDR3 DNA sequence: TGTGCCAGCAGTTCTAGCCCCGCTACGCGCAATGTGCAGTTCTTC.

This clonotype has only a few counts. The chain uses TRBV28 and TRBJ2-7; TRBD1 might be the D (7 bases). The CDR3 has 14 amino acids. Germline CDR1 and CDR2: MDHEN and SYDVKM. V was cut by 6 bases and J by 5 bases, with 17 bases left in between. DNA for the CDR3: TGTGCCAGCAGACTCACAGGGGAGGTAGACGAGCAGTACTTC. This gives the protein CASRLTGEVDEQYF. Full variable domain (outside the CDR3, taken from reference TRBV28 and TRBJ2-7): DVKVTQSSRYLVKRTGEKVFLECVQDMDHENMFWYRQDPGLGLRLIYFSYDVKMKEKGDIPEGYSVSREKKERFSLILESASTNQTSMYLCASRLTGEVDEQYFGPGTRLTVT.

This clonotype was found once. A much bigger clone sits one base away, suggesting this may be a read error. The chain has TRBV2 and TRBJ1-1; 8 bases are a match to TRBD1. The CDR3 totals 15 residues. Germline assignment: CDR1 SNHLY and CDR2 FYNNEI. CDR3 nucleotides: TGTGTCAGCATCCGGGACAGGTCCCAAGGAAGGAGGGCTTTCTTT. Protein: CVSIRDRSQGRRAFF. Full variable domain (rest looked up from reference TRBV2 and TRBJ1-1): EPEVTQTPSHQVTQMGQEVILRCVPISNHLYFYWYRQILGQKVEFLVSFYNNEISEKSEIFDDQFSVERPDGSNFTLKIRSTKLEDSAMYFCVSIRDRSQGRRAFFGQGTRLTVV.

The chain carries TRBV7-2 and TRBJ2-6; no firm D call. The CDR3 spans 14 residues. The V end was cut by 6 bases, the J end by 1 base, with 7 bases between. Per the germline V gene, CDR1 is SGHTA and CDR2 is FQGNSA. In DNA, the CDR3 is TGTGCCAGCAGTCCGCAGTCTGGGGCCAACGTCCTGACTTTC. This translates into CASSPQSGANVLTF.

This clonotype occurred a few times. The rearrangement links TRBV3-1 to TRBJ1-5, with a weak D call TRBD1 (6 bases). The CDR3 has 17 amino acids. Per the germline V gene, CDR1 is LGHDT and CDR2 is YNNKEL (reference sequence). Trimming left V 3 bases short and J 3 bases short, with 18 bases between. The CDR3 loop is CASSHNQGRAPNQPQHF. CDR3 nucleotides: TGTGCCAGCAGCCATAATCAGGGGAGAGCACCCAATCAGCCCCAGCATTTT.

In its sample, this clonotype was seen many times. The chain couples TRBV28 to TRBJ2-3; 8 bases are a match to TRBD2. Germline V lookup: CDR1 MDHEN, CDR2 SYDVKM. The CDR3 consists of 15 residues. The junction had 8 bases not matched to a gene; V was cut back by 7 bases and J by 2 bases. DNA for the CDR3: TGTGCCAGCACCCTACTAGCGGAAATCACAGATACGCAGTATTTT. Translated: CASTLLAEITDTQYF.